This T cell receptor beta chain is from a study of shared clonotypes between healthy human individuals. As for this clone: Within the sample, other DNA sequences also encode this same CDR3.

V shed 5 bases and J shed 1 base, with 8 bases lying between them. The CDR3 spans 13 residues. Germline-derived CDR1 and CDR2 are SNHLY and FYNNEI. Profiling relied on immunoSEQ multiplex PCR, and the TCRdb table lists in-frame clones only, not all of them. The sample has approximately 980,000 clones; 70% to 85% are singletons. The sequence was collected from a man younger than 35 in good health. This rearrangement joins TRBV2 to TRBJ1-1; no clear D gene. The specimen was memory CD4+ T cells sorted from blood. Subset denoted: CD45RA-negative fraction. As DNA, the CDR3 is TGTGCCAGCAGTTTCGGGAGGAACACTGAAGCTTTCTTT. Protein: CASSFGRNTEAFF. Together with reference TRBV2 and TRBJ1-1, the CDR3 gives the full variable domain: EPEVTQTPSHQVTQMGQEVILRCVPISNHLYFYWYRQILGQKVEFLVSFYNNEISEKSEIFDDQFSVERPDGSNFTLKIRSTKLEDSAMYFCASSFGRNTEAFFGQGTRLTVV.